The sequence of this T cell receptor (beta chain) was determined in a study of blood T cell repertoires in COVID-19. Study-wide background: Nucleic acid was either cDNA or gDNA, and it came from T cells, B-cell-depleted T cells, or PBMCs.

How the authors handled the data: Researchers report that nucleated cell counts were estimated from reference gene primer amplification. Clones were sequenced by immunoSEQ multiplex PCR, and TCRdb holds only the in-frame ones, with some missing. That table furnishes V, J and clone size, whereas the DNA furnished D and trimming. The sample has 100,000 to 150,000 clones; roughly 90% are singletons. V shed 8 bases, J shed 6 bases, and the junction held 4 bases outside the gene matches. Germline V gene data show CDR1 as SGHTA and CDR2 as FQGNSA. This CDR3 is built from 12 residues. Material: peripheral blood. The origin of this receptor is a woman older than 75 with acute or convalescent COVID-19. The V gene is TRBV7-2, the J gene TRBJ1-1; TRBD1 aligns across 9 bases. The CDR3 loop is CASGTGIAEAFF. In DNA form, the CDR3 reads TGTGCCAGCGGGACAGGGATCGCTGAAGCTTTCTTT. Using reference TRBV7-2 and TRBJ1-1 for the parts outside the CDR3, the full variable domain is GAGVSQSPSNKVTEKGKDVELRCDPISGHTALYWYRQSLGQGLEFLIYFQGNSAPDKSGLPSDRFSAERTGGSVSTLTIQRTQQEDSAVYLCASGTGIAEAFFGQGTRLTVV.